Listed below are T cell receptor beta chains from one sample, sequenced in a study of cytomegalovirus exposure and HLA in healthy donors. Clones were sequenced by immunoSEQ multiplex PCR, and TCRdb holds only the in-frame ones, with some missing. The data show 79,000 or so clones, with almost 80% seen just once and 20% to 25% held by the top ten. What was sequenced was PBMCs. Receptor source: a woman in her thirties or forties in good health and CMV-seropositive. The CDR3 runs from the conserved cysteine through the conserved F or W. Each record gives: D gene, V gene, J gene, CDR3 length, clone size, CDR3 protein, CDR3 DNA. D genes are given only for firm matches. Rows give clone size only sometimes, using once, few, many, or a class for an expanded clone.

d_call: TRBD2; v_call: TRBV5-4; j_call: TRBJ2-7; cdr3_length: 15; clone_size: -; cdr3_aa: CASSFGLAGIYEQYF; cdr3_nt: TGTGCCAGCAGCTTCGGACTAGCGGGGATATACGAGCAGTACTTC
d_call: -; v_call: TRBV28; j_call: TRBJ2-3; cdr3_length: 17; clone_size: -; cdr3_aa: CASSRVIEVTSTDTQYF; cdr3_nt: TGTGCCAGCAGTCGCGTAATCGAGGTGACTAGCACAGATACGCAGTATTTT
d_call: TRBD1; v_call: TRBV5-1; j_call: TRBJ1-4; cdr3_length: 15; clone_size: -; cdr3_aa: CASSLGQGANEKLFF; cdr3_nt: TGCGCCAGCAGCTTGGGGCAGGGGGCGAATGAAAAACTGTTTTTT
d_call: TRBD2; v_call: TRBV6-5; j_call: TRBJ2-7; cdr3_length: 15; clone_size: -; cdr3_aa: CASSYASGRVDEQYF; cdr3_nt: TGTGCCAGCAGTTACGCTAGCGGGAGAGTCGACGAGCAGTACTTC
d_call: -; v_call: TRBV2; j_call: TRBJ2-4; cdr3_length: 14; clone_size: -; cdr3_aa: CASSDSSYALIQYF; cdr3_nt: TGTGCCAGCAGTGACTCTTCCTATGCCCTCATTCAGTACTTC
d_call: TRBD2; v_call: TRBV6-4; j_call: TRBJ2-2; cdr3_length: 17; clone_size: -; cdr3_aa: CASSDSGTSGDTGELFF; cdr3_nt: TGTGCCAGCAGTGACTCCGGGACTAGCGGGGACACCGGGGAGCTGTTTTTT
d_call: -; v_call: TRBV19; j_call: TRBJ1-1; cdr3_length: 15; clone_size: -; cdr3_aa: CASSSFGSSNTEAFF; cdr3_nt: TGTGCCAGTAGTTCTTTCGGTTCATCGAACACTGAAGCTTTCTTT
d_call: TRBD2; v_call: TRBV30; j_call: TRBJ2-1; cdr3_length: 18; clone_size: -; cdr3_aa: CAWSVGHGTSGTYNEQFF; cdr3_nt: TGTGCCTGGAGTGTCGGCCATGGGACTAGCGGAACCTACAATGAGCAGTTCTTC
d_call: TRBD1; v_call: TRBV2; j_call: TRBJ2-3; cdr3_length: 14; clone_size: -; cdr3_aa: CASIPGTGTDTQYF; cdr3_nt: TGTGCCAGTATACCGGGGACAGGAACAGATACGCAGTATTTT
d_call: -; v_call: TRBV4-2; j_call: TRBJ2-7; cdr3_length: 15; clone_size: few; cdr3_aa: CASSLESAGFYEQYF; cdr3_nt: TGTGCCAGCAGCCTAGAGTCGGCAGGGTTCTACGAGCAGTACTTC
d_call: -; v_call: TRBV30; j_call: TRBJ1-5; cdr3_length: 16; clone_size: -; cdr3_aa: CAWTYSGVNSNQPQHF; cdr3_nt: TGTGCCTGGACCTACTCCGGGGTGAATAGCAATCAGCCCCAGCATTTT
d_call: -; v_call: TRBV6-4; j_call: TRBJ1-2; cdr3_length: 15; clone_size: -; cdr3_aa: CASRPRGAPGYGYTF; cdr3_nt: TGTGCCAGCAGACCTCGGGGGGCCCCCGGCTATGGCTACACCTTC
d_call: -; v_call: TRBV18; j_call: TRBJ2-3; cdr3_length: 12; clone_size: few; cdr3_aa: CASSPLADTQYF; cdr3_nt: TGTGCCAGCTCCCCACTCGCAGATACGCAGTATTTT
d_call: -; v_call: TRBV7-9; j_call: TRBJ1-2; cdr3_length: 17; clone_size: once; cdr3_aa: CASSLEALARNNYGYTF; cdr3_nt: TGTGCCAGCAGCTTAGAGGCACTAGCACGAAATAACTATGGCTACACCTTC
d_call: TRBD1; v_call: TRBV29-1; j_call: TRBJ2-1; cdr3_length: 14; clone_size: -; cdr3_aa: CSVDIGTAYNEQFF; cdr3_nt: TGCAGCGTTGATATCGGGACAGCCTACAATGAGCAGTTCTTC
d_call: -; v_call: TRBV25-1; j_call: TRBJ1-2; cdr3_length: 15; clone_size: -; cdr3_aa: CASSESGVGAYGYTF; cdr3_nt: TGTGCCAGCAGTGAATCGGGAGTTGGGGCCTATGGCTACACCTTC
d_call: -; v_call: TRBV7-9; j_call: TRBJ1-1; cdr3_length: 15; clone_size: -; cdr3_aa: CASSHPTGTNTEAFF; cdr3_nt: TGTGCCAGCAGCCATCCGACAGGAACGAACACTGAAGCTTTCTTT
d_call: TRBD1; v_call: TRBV5-4; j_call: TRBJ2-5; cdr3_length: 15; clone_size: -; cdr3_aa: CASSLQGQGLETQYF; cdr3_nt: TGTGCCAGCAGCTTGCAGGGACAGGGGTTGGAGACCCAGTACTTC
d_call: TRBD1; v_call: TRBV6-1; j_call: TRBJ1-2; cdr3_length: 18; clone_size: -; cdr3_aa: CASSEPGQGFNAFKGYTF; cdr3_nt: TGTGCCAGCAGTGAACCGGGACAGGGGTTTAACGCCTTTAAAGGCTACACCTTC
d_call: -; v_call: TRBV2; j_call: TRBJ2-7; cdr3_length: 11; clone_size: -; cdr3_aa: CASRGTTEQYF; cdr3_nt: TGTGCCAGCCGGGGGACCACCGAGCAGTACTTC
d_call: -; v_call: TRBV6-6; j_call: TRBJ1-5; cdr3_length: 16; clone_size: -; cdr3_aa: CASRPIAGVSGQPQHF; cdr3_nt: TGTGCCAGCAGACCCATTGCAGGGGTTAGTGGTCAGCCCCAGCATTTT
d_call: TRBD2; v_call: TRBV27; j_call: TRBJ2-2; cdr3_length: 14; clone_size: -; cdr3_aa: CASSAAGGTRELFF; cdr3_nt: TGTGCCAGCAGTGCGGCGGGGGGGACCCGGGAGCTGTTTTTT
d_call: TRBD1; v_call: TRBV7-9; j_call: TRBJ2-1; cdr3_length: 15; clone_size: -; cdr3_aa: CASSAHRDRDNEQFF; cdr3_nt: TGTGCCAGCAGCGCACACCGGGACAGGGACAATGAGCAGTTCTTC
d_call: -; v_call: TRBV29-1; j_call: TRBJ1-2; cdr3_length: 12; clone_size: -; cdr3_aa: CSGRSGDYGYTF; cdr3_nt: TGCAGCGGGCGATCAGGCGACTATGGCTACACCTTC
d_call: -; v_call: TRBV10-3; j_call: TRBJ2-4; cdr3_length: 13; clone_size: -; cdr3_aa: CAISESAQNIQYF; cdr3_nt: TGTGCCATCAGTGAGTCAGCTCAAAACATTCAGTACTTC
d_call: -; v_call: TRBV5-8; j_call: TRBJ2-7; cdr3_length: 15; clone_size: -; cdr3_aa: CASSETVGGPYEQYF; cdr3_nt: TGTGCCAGCAGCGAAACCGTAGGGGGTCCCTACGAGCAGTACTTC
d_call: TRBD2; v_call: TRBV4-2; j_call: TRBJ2-7; cdr3_length: 16; clone_size: -; cdr3_aa: CASSPQSTSGTTEQYF; cdr3_nt: TGTGCCAGCAGCCCCCAGTCGACTAGCGGGACTACCGAGCAGTACTTC
d_call: -; v_call: TRBV25-1; j_call: TRBJ1-1; cdr3_length: 14; clone_size: few; cdr3_aa: CASSGIGVNTEAFF; cdr3_nt: TGTGCCAGCAGTGGAATAGGAGTTAACACTGAAGCTTTCTTT